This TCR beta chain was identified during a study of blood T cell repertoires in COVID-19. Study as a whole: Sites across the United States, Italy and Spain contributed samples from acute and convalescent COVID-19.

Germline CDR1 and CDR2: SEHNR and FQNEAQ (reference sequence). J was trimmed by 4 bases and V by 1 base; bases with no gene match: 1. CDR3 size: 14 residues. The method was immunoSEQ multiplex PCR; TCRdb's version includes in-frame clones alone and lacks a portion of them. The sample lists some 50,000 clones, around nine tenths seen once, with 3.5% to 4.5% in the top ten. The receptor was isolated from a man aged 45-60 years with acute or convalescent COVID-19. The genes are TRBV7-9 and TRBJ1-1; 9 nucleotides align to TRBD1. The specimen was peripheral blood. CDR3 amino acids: CASSLEGQGTEAFF. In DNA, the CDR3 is TGTGCCAGCAGCTTAGAGGGACAGGGCACTGAAGCTTTCTTT.